These 28 T cell receptor beta chains share one sample of origin, sequenced in a study of T cell responses to AZD1222 COVID-19 vaccine. The repertoire was sequenced with immunoSEQ multiplex PCR; TCRdb's copy has only in-frame clones and lacks some. The profile shows fewer than 130,000 clones, 88% of them singletons. The sequencing used peripheral blood, collected on day 0 of AZD1222 vaccination. These receptors originate from an adult in good health.

This chain joins TRBV7-8 and TRBJ1-4; D ambiguous. Germline CDR1 is SGHVS and CDR2 is FQNEAQ. V lost 5 bases and J 8 bases, leaving 12 bases between the germline ends. CDR3 size: 13 residues. CDR3 sequence reads: CASSRNTGEKLFF. The CDR3 nucleotides read TGTGCCAGCAGCCGGAACACGGGGGAAAAACTGTTTTTT.

J is TRBJ2-1 and V is TRBV6-4; TRBD2 is a possible D gene (6 bases). CDR3 length equals 15 residues. Germline V gene lookup returns CDR1 MRHNA and CDR2 SNTAGT. Trimming stripped 6 bases from V and 2 bases from J, with 14 bases between. The CDR3 spells CASSRSRGTYNEQFF. The CDR3 nucleotides read TGTGCCAGCAGCCGCTCCCGGGGGACCTACAATGAGCAGTTCTTC.

This chain joins TRBV5-8 and TRBJ1-1; a weak D match, TRBD1 (6 bases). The CDR3 is made up of 14 amino acids. Germline V CDR1 and CDR2: SGHTS, YDEGEE. V was pared by 1 base and J by 6 bases, with 13 bases between. The CDR3 nucleotides are TGTGCCAGCAGCTTGTTTGTGGAGGGGGCTGAAGCTTTCTTT. This codes for CASSLFVEGAEAFF. The complete variable domain, with remaining parts taken from reference TRBV5-8 and TRBJ1-1, reads EAGVTQSPTHLIKTRGQQATLRCSPISGHTSVYWYQQALGLGLQFLLWYDEGEERNRGNFPPRFSGRQFPNYSSELNVNALELEDSALYLCASSLFVEGAEAFFGQGTRLTVV.

J is TRBJ2-1 and V is TRBV5-1; the D is unclear. The V end was cut by 0 bases, the J end by 4 bases, with 5 bases between. CDR1 and CDR2 from the germline V gene are SGHRS and YFSETQ. The CDR3 extends over 13 amino acids. Here the CDR3 reads CASSLVRYNEQFF. The CDR3, as DNA: TGCGCCAGCAGCTTGGTCAGATACAATGAGCAGTTCTTC.

The chain links TRBV6-5 to TRBJ1-1; 9 bases are a match to TRBD1. The V gene's germline CDR1 is MNHEY and CDR2 SVGAGI. J lost 9 bases, V lost 5 bases, and 7 bases had no gene match. This CDR3 is built from 13 residues. The CDR3 sequence is CASSPTGGRKAFF. Here the CDR3 DNA reads TGTGCCAGCAGTCCTACAGGGGGCAGGAAAGCTTTCTTT.

This clone came up a few times. The rearrangement links TRBV19 to TRBJ1-1, with 7 positions matching TRBD1. From germline, CDR1 is LNHDA and CDR2 SQIVND (reference sequence). V lost 7 bases and J lost 3; bases outside the gene matches: 11. This CDR3 region has 15 residues. The chain's CDR3 is CASTEGAYWDTEAFF. CDR3 DNA: TGTGCCAGTACCGAGGGGGCCTACTGGGACACTGAAGCTTTCTTT.

This clone has only a few counts. The J gene is TRBJ2-7, the V gene TRBV29-1, with TRBD1 matching over 11 bases. The CDR3 covers 13 residues. Trimming at V came to 4 bases and at J to 2 bases, leaving 1 base not matched to a gene. Germline V CDR1 and CDR2: SQVTM, ANQGSEA. This CDR3 is CSVGGQGAYEQYF. The CDR3 DNA sequence: TGCAGCGTTGGGGGACAGGGGGCCTACGAGCAGTACTTC.

The rearrangement links TRBV6-5 to TRBJ2-7, with a possible D match to TRBD1 (5 bases). The CDR3 consists of 15 residues. In germline, CDR1 is MNHEY, CDR2 SVGAGI. The V end lost 2 bases, the J end lost 3 bases, and 14 bases lay between the germline ends. The DNA of the CDR3 is TGTGCCAGCAGTTACAATAGGGGCTCTGGCTACGAGCAGTACTTC. Amino acids: CASSYNRGSGYEQYF.

The chain combines TRBV6-4 with TRBJ1-2; D is uncertain. The CDR3 has 12 amino acids. V gave up 2 bases and J gave up 3 bases, with 4 bases separating them. The V gene's germline CDR1 is MRHNA and CDR2 SNTAGT. The CDR3 nucleotides are TGTGCCAGCAGTGACAGCCACTATGGCTACACCTTC. Translation gives CASSDSHYGYTF.

The rearrangement uses TRBV13 and TRBJ1-1, with a tentative D call TRBD1 (6 bases). Trimming cost V 4 bases and J 0 bases, with 15 bases left between them. The germline V gene has CDR1 PRHDT and CDR2 FYEKMQ (reference sequence). The CDR3 spans 16 residues. In DNA, the CDR3 is TGTGCCAGCAGCTACTGGACAGACGGAATGAACACTGAAGCTTTCTTT. It translates to CASSYWTDGMNTEAFF.

This rearrangement joins TRBV28 to TRBJ1-6, with D unresolved. Looked up from germline, CDR1 is MDHEN and CDR2 is SYDVKM. The V and J ends lost 5 bases and 10 bases respectively, with 18 bases between them. The CDR3 length is 15 residues. The CDR3 DNA reads TGTGCCAGCAGTGAATCAGGCATACGTTTGTCACCCCTCCACTTT. Translation gives CASSESGIRLSPLHF.

The rearrangement links TRBV10-3 to TRBJ1-1, with 7 bases that match TRBD1. This CDR3 is built from 13 residues. Germline-derived CDR1 and CDR2 are ENHRY and SYGVKD. V was pared by 6 bases and J by 5 bases, with 6 bases of the junction left unmatched. The CDR3 region has the DNA TGTGCCATCAGAGGACAGGATGGGACTGAAGCTTTCTTT. As protein: CAIRGQDGTEAFF.

This clone was recorded only once. This chain links TRBV6-6 with TRBJ1-2; D ambiguous. Germline CDR1 MNHNY, CDR2 SVGAGI (reference sequence). The CDR3 has 11 residues. Trimming took 2 bases from V and 7 from J, leaving 5 bases between them. As DNA, the CDR3 is TGTGCCAGCAGTTACCAGGCTGGCTACACCTTC. This encodes CASSYQAGYTF.

This chain joins TRBV28 and TRBJ1-2; D possibly corresponds to TRBD1 (6 bases). The length of the CDR3 is 15 residues. V lost 4 bases, J lost 3 bases, and 15 bases lay in between. Germline CDR1 reads MDHEN; CDR2 reads SYDVKM. CDR3 nucleotide sequence: TGTGCCAGCAGTTGGGGGGGCCCGCCCGACTATGGCTACACCTTC. Amino acids: CASSWGGPPDYGYTF.

The chain couples TRBV19 to TRBJ1-2; 7 bases are shared with TRBD1. V shed 6 bases, J shed 8 bases, and the junction held 9 bases outside the gene matches. Per the germline V gene, CDR1 is LNHDA and CDR2 is SQIVND (reference sequence). The CDR3 is made up of 13 amino acids. The chain's CDR3 is CASRLDRVEGYTF. CDR3 DNA: TGTGCCAGTAGGCTAGACAGGGTGGAGGGCTACACCTTC.

This chain connects TRBV5-4 to TRBJ1-2; tentatively, D is TRBD1 (6 bases). The CDR3 spans 14 residues. The ends were cut back, 3 bases at V and 3 bases at J, with 12 bases in the middle. CDR1 SGHNT and CDR2 YYREEE come from the germline V gene (reference sequence). As DNA, the CDR3 is TGTGCCAGCAGCTCCAGAACAGGGCACTATGGCTACACCTTC. Translated: CASSSRTGHYGYTF.

The rearrangement uses TRBV15 and TRBJ1-1; 7 nucleotides match TRBD1. Germline CDR1 is LNHNV and CDR2 is YYDKDF (reference sequence). This CDR3 spans 15 amino acids. Trimming cost V 3 bases and J 4 bases; bases outside gene matches: 8. The CDR3 region is CATSSGTDWGTEAFF. Written as DNA, the CDR3 is TGTGCCACCAGCAGTGGGACAGATTGGGGCACTGAAGCTTTCTTT.

The chain uses TRBV5-1 and TRBJ1-4; weak D call: TRBD1 (5 bases). The ends were cut back, 4 bases at V and 8 bases at J, with 18 bases in the middle. Germline values: CDR1 SGHRS, CDR2 YFSETQ. The CDR3 loop spans 15 amino acids. CDR3 nucleotides: TGCGCCAGCAGCCTGGACTCAGGGAGGTCCGAAAAACTGTTTTTT. Translating it yields CASSLDSGRSEKLFF.

The gene calls are TRBV5-1 and TRBJ2-6; D possibly corresponds to TRBD1 (6 bases). Germline loops: CDR1 SGHRS, CDR2 YFSETQ. Trimming took off 6 bases at V and 0 bases at J, with 16 bases between the two ends. The CDR3 sequence is 17 residues long. The CDR3 sequence: CASKYRVQTSGANVLTF. The CDR3 DNA is TGCGCCAGCAAATACAGGGTCCAGACCTCTGGGGCCAACGTCCTGACTTTC.

The CDR3 DNA sequence: TGTGCCAGCAGCCAAGGACCAGCACGAGTATACAATGAGCAGTTCTTC. It is translated as CASSQGPARVYNEQFF. The genes are TRBV3-1 (or the pseudogene TRBV3-2) and TRBJ2-1; unclear D gene. This CDR3 comprises 16 residues. With 1 base removed from V and 4 bases from J, the gap between germline ends came to 14 bases. CDR1 is LGHDT, CDR2 YNNKEL, per germline (reference sequence).

V gene TRBV6-5 combines with J gene TRBJ1-4, with D unclear. Germline V gene data show CDR1 as MNHEY and CDR2 as SVGAGI. The V end lost 1 base, the J end lost 5 bases, and 8 bases lay between the germline ends. The CDR3 covers 14 residues. The CDR3 reads CASSYFNSNEKLFF. In DNA form, the CDR3 reads TGTGCCAGCAGTTACTTCAACTCCAATGAAAAACTGTTTTTT.

The chain couples TRBV18 to TRBJ1-2; 10 nucleotides match TRBD1. V gave up 6 bases and J gave up 6 bases; unmatched junction bases: 7. Germline CDR1 KGHSH, CDR2 LQKENI. The CDR3 consists of 14 residues. CDR3 loop: CASSPVGQGDGYTF. CDR3 DNA sequence: TGTGCCAGCTCCCCCGTTGGACAGGGGGATGGCTACACCTTC. Using reference TRBV18 and TRBJ1-2 for the parts outside the CDR3, the full variable domain is NAGVMQNPRHLVRRRGQEARLRCSPMKGHSHVYWYRQLPEEGLKFMVYLQKENIIDESGMPKERFSAEFPKEGPSILRIQQVVRGDSAAYFCASSPVGQGDGYTFGSGTRLTVV.

The V call is TRBV11-2, the J call TRBJ1-2; D is unclear. The V and J ends lost 1 base and 7 bases respectively, with 13 bases between them. CDR3 length equals 14 residues. Germline V lookup: CDR1 SGHAT, CDR2 FQNNGV. CDR3 protein: CASSLGVSLPGYTF. The DNA of the CDR3 is TGTGCCAGCAGCTTAGGAGTCAGCCTCCCTGGCTACACCTTC.

The chain joins TRBV6-5 to TRBJ1-1; D may be TRBD1 (6 bases). In germline, CDR1 is MNHEY, CDR2 SVGAGI. Trimming took off 2 bases at V and 6 bases at J, with 16 bases between the two ends. CDR3 length equals 15 residues. The chain's CDR3 is CASSYANRAVAEAFF. CDR3 coding DNA: TGTGCCAGCAGTTACGCAAACAGGGCCGTCGCTGAAGCTTTCTTT.

J is TRBJ2-7 and V is TRBV10-3, with D perhaps matching TRBD1 (5 bases). CDR3 size: 15 residues. Germline values: CDR1 ENHRY, CDR2 SYGVKD. Trimming took 3 bases from V and 2 from J, leaving 14 bases between them. CDR3: CAISDEAGPTYEQYF. The CDR3 DNA is TGTGCCATCAGTGATGAAGCAGGGCCGACCTACGAGCAGTACTTC.

Only one count was recorded for this clone. The chain links TRBV5-1 to TRBJ1-5; the D is unclear. This CDR3 region has 13 residues. Germline V lookup: CDR1 SGHRS, CDR2 YFSETQ. V gave up 1 base and J gave up 3 bases, with 5 bases separating them. The CDR3 region is CASSLSVNQPQHF. For the CDR3, the DNA is TGCGCCAGCAGCTTGTCGGTCAATCAGCCCCAGCATTTT.

The chain uses TRBV10-2 and TRBJ2-7; 7 bases align to TRBD1. The V segment lost 6 bases and the J segment 2 bases; nucleotides outside the gene matches: 7. The CDR3 consists of 14 residues. Germline V gene sequence: CDR1 WSHSY, CDR2 SAAADI. CDR3: CASSDRAPAYEQYF. CDR3 in DNA: TGCGCCAGCAGCGACAGGGCTCCAGCCTACGAGCAGTACTTC.

J is TRBJ2-7 and V is TRBV29-1; the D gene is possibly TRBD2 (7 bases). The V gene's germline CDR1 is SQVTM and CDR2 ANQGSEA. Trimming left V 0 bases short and J 3 bases short, with 15 bases between. The CDR3 has 15 residues. The CDR3, as DNA: TGCAGCGTTGAAGATAGGGGGAGGGTTAACTACGAGCAGTACTTC. Its protein product is CSVEDRGRVNYEQYF.